Each of the 14 T cell receptor beta chains below was sequenced from the same sample in a study of T cells in Graves' hyperthyroidism and ophthalmopathy. Using RNA transcripts as the source, TCR beta CDR3 regions were amplified. HTBI primers were the set used in a first-round RT-PCR of the TCR CDR3. TCRdb recomputed calls from the multiplex PCR reads with MiXCR, one row per CDR3 protein. Here the sample spans over 650,000 distinct CDR3 sequences, about 45% being singletons. Source material: peripheral blood or thyroid tissue (not recorded which). The receptor source for this set is an adult man with Graves' disease, either hyperthyroidism or ophthalmopathy (not recorded which).

This chain joins TRBV12-3 or TRBV12-4 and TRBJ1-2; TRBD1 might be the D (5 bases). This CDR3 has 16 amino acids. Between the trimmed V and J ends, which lost 6 bases and 0 bases, there was a span of 17 bases. Here the CDR3 reads CASSAGWRGSNYGYTF. The CDR3 DNA reads TGTGCCAGCAGCGCCGGGTGGAGGGGCTCTAACTATGGCTACACCTTC.

This clonotype was recorded many times. The chain links TRBV5-1 to TRBJ2-5, with D uncertain. CDR1 and CDR2 (germline): SGHRS, YFSETQ. The V gene lost 2 bases and the J gene lost 2 bases, with 10 bases spanning the gap. The CDR3 consists of 14 residues. The CDR3 DNA sequence: TGCGCCAGCAGCTTCTCCTCAACTCAAGAGACCCAGTACTTC. It is translated as CASSFSSTQETQYF.

CDR3 in amino acids: CASSLTLSYEQYF. In DNA, the CDR3 is TGTGCCAGCAGCTTAACCTTGTCCTACGAGCAGTACTTC. V and J are TRBV13 and TRBJ2-7; D remains unclear. Germline CDR1 reads PRHDT; CDR2 reads FYEKMQ (reference sequence). The CDR3 is 13 residues long. Trimming took 2 bases from V and 1 from J, leaving 6 bases between them.

This clonotype was seen more than once but under ten times. J is TRBJ2-2 and V is TRBV7-3; 11 positions match TRBD2. With V trimmed by 11 bases and J by 6 bases, 11 bases remained unmatched. Germline V gene data show CDR1 as SGHTA and CDR2 as FQGTGA. This CDR3 comprises 15 residues. DNA of the CDR3: TGTGCCTCCCAAATAGCGGGAGGGCCCGCCGGGGAGCTGTTTTTT. Its protein is CASQIAGGPAGELFF.

The V gene is TRBV15, the J gene TRBJ1-2, with D unresolved. Germline V CDR1 and CDR2: LNHNV, YYDKDF (reference sequence). Trimming left V 2 bases short and J 8 bases short, with 21 bases between. The CDR3 is made up of 16 amino acids. The chain's CDR3 is CATSRIPRASGGGYTF. For the CDR3, the DNA is TGTGCCACCAGCAGAATCCCCCGGGCCTCCGGAGGGGGCTACACCTTC.

The chain uses TRBV20-1 and TRBJ1-4, with D possibly TRBD1 on 6 matching bases. Germline lookup yields CDR1 DFQATT and CDR2 SNEGSKA (reference sequence). The CDR3 is made up of 15 amino acids. V was pared by 0 bases and J by 7 bases, with 15 bases between. The CDR3 here is CSARDPGRGGEKLFF. CDR3 DNA: TGCAGTGCTAGAGATCCGGGCAGGGGAGGTGAAAAACTGTTTTTT.

The genes are TRBV20-1 and TRBJ2-7; 10 nucleotides align to TRBD2. The CDR3 is made up of 15 amino acids. Trimming removed 3 bases from V and 6 bases from J; junction bases left unmatched: 11. Germline assignment: CDR1 DFQATT and CDR2 SNEGSKA (reference sequence). Written as DNA, the CDR3 is TGCAGTGCTAGGGGGACAGGTCTAGCGGGAGTCGAGCAGTACTTC. Translated: CSARGTGLAGVEQYF.

This sequence joins TRBV7-9 and TRBJ2-2; a weak D match, TRBD1 (6 bases). The CDR3 totals 14 residues. The germline CDR1 and CDR2 sequences are SEHNR and FQNEAQ (reference sequence). V shed 7 bases and J shed 8 bases, with 17 bases lying between them. CDR3 in DNA: TGTGCCAGCACCATCACCGCAGGGGAGGGGGAGCTGTTTTTT. Translated, it gives CASTITAGEGELFF.

For this clonotype: This may arise from a read error, as a much more abundant clone is one base away. J is TRBJ2-5 and V is TRBV25-1; D is perhaps TRBD1 (5 bases). Trimming pared 6 bases from V and 1 base from J, leaving 15 bases between. The CDR3 loop spans 15 amino acids. Looked up from germline, CDR1 is MGHDK and CDR2 is SYGVNS. CDR3 DNA sequence: TGTGCCAGCAGGAGTGGGGCTAGGGGCCAAGAGACCCAGTACTTC. This translates into CASRSGARGQETQYF.

In nucleotides, the CDR3 is TGTGCCTGGAGTCCCCAACAGGGTGCACCCCTCCACTTT. Residues: CAWSPQQGAPLHF. The chain employs TRBV24-1 and TRBJ1-6; TRBD1 might be the D (6 bases). V lost 12 bases and J lost 11, with 19 bases in between. The CDR3 covers 13 residues. Germline CDR1 and CDR2: KGHDR and SFDVKD.

This clonotype was observed a handful of times. The chain employs TRBV2 and TRBJ1-1, with 8 bases matching TRBD1. This CDR3 comprises 15 residues. CDR1 SNHLY and CDR2 FYNNEI come from the germline V gene. The J segment lost 6 bases and the V segment lost 6 bases, leaving 12 bases of the junction unmatched. CDR3 in amino acids: CASRAYRGSVAEAFF. The CDR3 region has the DNA TGTGCCAGCAGGGCCTACAGGGGGTCGGTCGCTGAAGCTTTCTTT.

This clonotype was seen once. At one boundary the junction diverges from the germline segment, which might be a read error. This sequence joins TRBV24-1 and TRBJ2-5; the D call may be TRBD1 or TRBD2 (6 bases each). The CDR3 has 15 residues. CDR1 is KGHDR, CDR2 SFDVKD, per germline. CDR3 amino acids: CATSARGEYQETQCF. CDR3 nucleotide sequence: TGTGCCACCAGTGCTAGGGGGGAGTACCAAGAGACCCAGTGCTTC.

V gene TRBV6-5 combines with J gene TRBJ1-2; no clear D gene. The germline V and J ends were trimmed by 4 bases and 2 bases, with 14 bases remaining between them. Germline values: CDR1 MNHEY, CDR2 SVGAGI. This CDR3 is built from 15 residues. The CDR3 nucleotides are TGTGCCAGCAGTTCCGTCCCTTTCTTAAACTATGGCTACACCTTC. This gives the protein CASSSVPFLNYGYTF.

This clonotype was counted a few times. CDR3 coding DNA: TGTGCTAGTGGTTCGGACGGGTTCCAAGAGACCCAGTACTTC. Translated, it gives CASGSDGFQETQYF. The V gene is TRBV12-5, the J gene TRBJ2-5, with D unresolved. V lost 4 bases and J 1 base, leaving 10 bases between the germline ends. CDR3 length equals 14 residues. Germline assignment: CDR1 LGHNT and CDR2 FRNRAP.